This T cell receptor beta chain appears in the sequencing data of a study of blood T cell repertoires in COVID-19. Background on the study: COVID-19 samples from acute and convalescent phases originated in the United States, Italy and Spain. Nucleic acid was either cDNA or gDNA, and it came from T cells, B-cell-depleted T cells, or PBMCs.

Per the original methods: Using reference gene primer amplification, nucleated cell counts were estimated. The table came from immunoSEQ multiplex PCR; TCRdb's copy has only in-frame clones and leaves some out. V, J and clone size were drawn from that table, and D and trimming were deduced from the DNA. Altogether approximately 97,000 clones are present, approximately 86% being singletons, with the ten largest covering around 12%. The clonotype comes from a human donor in a cohort sampled during active COVID-19. Sequenced sample: peripheral blood.

This chain's CDR3 is CASSSDTNTEAFF. The CDR3 nucleotides read TGTGCCAGCAGCTCGGACACGAACACTGAAGCTTTCTTT. The chain couples TRBV5-4 to TRBJ1-1; a weak D match, TRBD1 (5 bases). The CDR3 covers 13 residues. The ends were cut back, 3 bases at V and 1 base at J, with 7 bases in the middle. The germline gives CDR1 SGHNT, CDR2 YYREEE (reference sequence). The full variable domain, in which reference TRBV5-4 and TRBJ1-1 provide the parts outside the CDR3, is ETGVTQSPTHLIKTRGQQVTLRCSSQSGHNTVSWYQQALGQGPQFIFQYYREEENGRGNFPPRFSGLQFPNYSSELNVNALELDDSALYLCASSSDTNTEAFFGQGTRLTVV.